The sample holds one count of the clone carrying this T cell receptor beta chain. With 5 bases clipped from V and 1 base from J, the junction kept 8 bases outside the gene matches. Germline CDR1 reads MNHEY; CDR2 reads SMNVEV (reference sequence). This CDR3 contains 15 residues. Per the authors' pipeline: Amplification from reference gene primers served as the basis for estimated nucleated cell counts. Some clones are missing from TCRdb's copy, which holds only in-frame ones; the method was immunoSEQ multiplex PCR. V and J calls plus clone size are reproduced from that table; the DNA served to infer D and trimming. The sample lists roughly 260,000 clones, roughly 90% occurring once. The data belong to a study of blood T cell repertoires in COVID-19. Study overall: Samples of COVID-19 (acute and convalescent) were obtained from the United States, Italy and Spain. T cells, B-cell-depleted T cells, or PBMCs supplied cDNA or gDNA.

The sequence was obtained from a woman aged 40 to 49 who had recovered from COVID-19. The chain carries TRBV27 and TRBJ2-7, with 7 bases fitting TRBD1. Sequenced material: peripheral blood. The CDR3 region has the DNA TGTGCCAGCAGTAAATCCTCCAGGGGGTCCTACGAGCAGTACTTC. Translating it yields CASSKSSRGSYEQYF.